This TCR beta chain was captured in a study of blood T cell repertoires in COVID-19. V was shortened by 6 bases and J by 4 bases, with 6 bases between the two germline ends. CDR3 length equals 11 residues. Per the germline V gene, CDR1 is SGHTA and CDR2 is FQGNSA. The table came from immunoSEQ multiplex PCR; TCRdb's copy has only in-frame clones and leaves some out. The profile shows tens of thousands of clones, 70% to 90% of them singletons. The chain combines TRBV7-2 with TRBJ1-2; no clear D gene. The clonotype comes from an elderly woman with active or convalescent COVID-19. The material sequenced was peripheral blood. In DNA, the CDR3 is TGTGCCAGCAGGCAGATCTATGGCTACACCTTC. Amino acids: CASRQIYGYTF.